The 23 T cell receptor beta chains below all came from one sample that was sequenced in a study of cytomegalovirus exposure and HLA in healthy donors (dated 2017 in TCRdb). The protocol used for the library was the immunoSEQ multiplex PCR assay. For the multiplex PCR, a mixture combining 60 forward primers for TCR Vbeta segments and 13 reverse primers for TCR Jbeta segments was used. Here the immuneACCESS table is served through TCRdb, limited to in-frame sequences with V and J called. Missing clones are a known gap in these copies; in checked studies unresolved V genes cover under half, and the rest lacks a known reason. Present in this sample are over 110,000 clones, 78% of which were seen just once. About 6.6% of the sample is in the top ten clones. The source material was PBMCs. These TCRs come from a middle-aged woman in good health and CMV-seropositive.

This chain uses TRBV27 with TRBJ2-1; 9 positions match TRBD2. Losses at the gene ends were 5 bases for V and 0 bases for J; bases not matched to a gene: 8. The CDR3 loop spans 17 amino acids. Germline CDR1 MNHEY, CDR2 SMNVEV (reference sequence). The CDR3 spells CASSIGTSPSSYNEQFF. The CDR3 DNA sequence: TGTGCCAGCAGTATAGGGACTAGCCCAAGCTCCTACAATGAGCAGTTCTTC.

The count of this clone is one. CDR3 sequence reads: CASSLEGQSEQYF. CDR3 DNA sequence: TGTGCCAGCAGCTTAGAAGGACAGTCCGAGCAGTACTTC. V is TRBV7-2 and J is TRBJ2-5; a possible D gene is TRBD1 (6 bases). The end of the DNA is better explained by TRBJ2-7, so the J call may be wrong. The CDR3 totals 13 residues. Per the germline V gene, CDR1 is SGHTA and CDR2 is FQGNSA.

The rearrangement links TRBV5-8 to TRBJ2-7; 7 nucleotides match TRBD1. J gave up 4 bases and V 4 bases, and 8 bases lay outside the gene matches. The CDR3 sequence is 14 residues long. Germline V gene lookup returns CDR1 SGHTS and CDR2 YDEGEE. The CDR3: CASSLRDSLYEQYF. CDR3 DNA sequence: TGTGCCAGCAGCCTACGGGACAGTCTGTACGAGCAGTACTTC.

Turning to this clone: A junction end diverges from the germline sequence, so it may reflect a read error. The chain uses TRBV7-9 and TRBJ1-1, with D tentatively TRBD1 (5 bases). This CDR3 has 13 amino acids. Germline CDR1 and CDR2: SEHNR and FQNEAQ (reference sequence). The CDR3 DNA follows: TGTTCCAGCAACACAAAGGGGAATACTGAAGCTTTCTTT. Its translation: CSSNTKGNTEAFF.

The sample holds one count of this clone. The rearrangement joins TRBV9 to TRBJ1-3; 8 nucleotides line up with TRBD1. From germline, CDR1 is SGDLS and CDR2 YYNGEE. J lost 2 bases, V lost 0 bases, and 7 bases had no gene match. The CDR3 contains 17 residues. The CDR3 region has the DNA TGTGCCAGCAGCGTAGGGTCAGGGGGCATCGCTGGAAACACCATATATTTT. Its protein product is CASSVGSGGIAGNTIYF. Filled out from reference TRBV9 and TRBJ1-3, the complete variable domain reads DSGVTQTPKHLITATGQRVTLRCSPRSGDLSVYWYQQSLDQGLQFLIQYYNGEERAKGNILERFSAQQFPDLHSELNLSSLELGDSALYFCASSVGSGGIAGNTIYFGEGSWLTVV.

This clone was seen only a few times. The chain is built from TRBV18 and TRBJ2-3, with D maybe TRBD1 (6 bases). V lost 6 bases and J lost 0, with 16 bases in between. The germline V gene has CDR1 KGHSH and CDR2 LQKENI. The CDR3 is 16 amino acids. CDR3: CASSPRQVSSTDTQYF. DNA for the CDR3: TGTGCCAGCTCGCCCCGACAGGTGTCTAGCACAGATACGCAGTATTTT.

The V call is TRBV7-9, the J call TRBJ2-5; 8 positions match TRBD2. The J segment lost 5 bases and the V segment lost 2 bases, leaving 19 bases of the junction unmatched. CDR3 length equals 19 residues. The germline V gene has CDR1 SEHNR and CDR2 FQNEAQ (reference sequence). CDR3 bases: TGTGCCAGCAGCTTAAACTCCGAGAGGACTAGCTATCGACCCGAGACCCAGTACTTC. It yields the protein CASSLNSERTSYRPETQYF.

The rearrangement joins TRBV2 to TRBJ1-1; no definite D call. Germline V CDR1 and CDR2: SNHLY, FYNNEI. V was clipped by 4 bases and J by 3 bases, with 3 bases between them. This CDR3 is built from 11 residues. The DNA of the CDR3 is TGTGCCAGCAGTGGAGACACTGAAGCTTTCTTT. Protein product: CASSGDTEAFF.

This chain connects TRBV19 to TRBJ2-1; 8 nucleotides match TRBD2. The length of the CDR3 is 17 residues. Trimming cost V 5 bases and J 8 bases; bases outside gene matches: 17. Per germline, CDR1 LNHDA and CDR2 SQIVND (reference sequence). The CDR3 is CASSAPWGGAGDHEQFF. CDR3 DNA sequence: TGTGCCAGTAGTGCGCCCTGGGGGGGAGCGGGAGACCATGAGCAGTTCTTC.

The sample holds a few counts of this clone. The sample has other DNA sequences that encode this CDR3 too. The chain combines TRBV27 with TRBJ2-7; 12 positions match TRBD1. Germline V lookup: CDR1 MNHEY, CDR2 SMNVEV (reference sequence). The V segment lost 3 bases and the J segment 5 bases; nucleotides outside the gene matches: 5. The CDR3 sequence is 15 residues long. The DNA of the CDR3 is TGTGCCAGCAGTTTGCTGGGACAGGGGGCCCACGAGCAGTACTTC. The encoded protein is CASSLLGQGAHEQYF.

The chain employs TRBV27 and TRBJ2-1, with TRBD2 identical over 13 bases. Trimming took 5 bases from V and 0 from J; bases not matched to a gene: 7. The CDR3 runs to 18 residues. CDR1 and CDR2 from the germline V gene are MNHEY and SMNVEV (reference sequence). CDR3 nucleotide sequence: TGTGCCAGCAGTGGGCCGGGACTAGCGGGATTCTCCTACAATGAGCAGTTCTTC. The encoded protein is CASSGPGLAGFSYNEQFF.

V is TRBV27 and J is TRBJ2-3, with 7 bases identical to TRBD2. CDR3 length equals 14 residues. Germline CDR1 reads MNHEY; CDR2 reads SMNVEV (reference sequence). V lost 2 bases to trimming and J lost 2 bases; unmatched junction nucleotides: 1. CDR3 protein: CASSLAGVTDTQYF. The CDR3, as DNA: TGTGCCAGCAGTTTAGCGGGAGTCACAGATACGCAGTATTTT.

This clone was recorded only once. This chain connects TRBV2 to TRBJ2-5, with D possibly matching TRBD2 (6 bases). The CDR3 totals 14 residues. With 3 bases removed from V and 9 bases from J, the gap between germline ends came to 17 bases. Per germline, CDR1 SNHLY and CDR2 FYNNEI. CDR3 loop: CASSEYGSTGPQYF. The CDR3 DNA follows: TGTGCCAGCAGTGAGTACGGGAGCACGGGTCCCCAGTACTTC.

This clone was observed a few times. The chain uses TRBV2 and TRBJ2-7, with 7 bases lining up with TRBD2. CDR1 and CDR2 (germline): SNHLY, FYNNEI. The CDR3 extends over 12 amino acids. Germline trimming cut 11 bases from V and 5 bases from J; bases unmatched to any gene: 9. CDR3 amino acids: CAAGGRKHEQYF. Written as DNA, the CDR3 is TGTGCCGCGGGCGGGAGAAAACACGAGCAGTACTTC.

The chain is built from TRBV18 and TRBJ2-7; TRBD2 agrees at 7 bases. The length of the CDR3 is 15 residues. With V trimmed by 3 bases and J by 6 bases, 11 bases remained unmatched. Germline V CDR1 and CDR2: KGHSH, LQKENI. CDR3 protein: CASSPGGSLLSEQYF. The CDR3 DNA reads as TGTGCCAGCTCACCGGGCGGGAGCCTATTATCCGAGCAGTACTTC.

This clone has just one count. This chain links TRBV7-9 with TRBJ1-1; a possible D gene is TRBD1 (6 bases). The germline V gene encodes CDR1 SEHNR and CDR2 FQNEAQ (reference sequence). CDR3 length: 14 residues. The germline V and J ends were trimmed by 3 bases and 4 bases, with 12 bases remaining between them. The CDR3 region has the DNA TGTGCCAGCAGCTTCGGCCAGGGGTTCACTGAAGCTTTCTTT. Residues: CASSFGQGFTEAFF.

The chain joins TRBV7-8 to TRBJ1-2, with TRBD1 matching 7 bases. Germline lookup yields CDR1 SGHVS and CDR2 FQNEAQ. CDR3 length: 15 amino acids. V was clipped by 3 bases and J by 4 bases; unmatched bases: 8. CDR3 nucleotide sequence: TGTGCCAGCAGCTTGGGGACAGCTTCAGTCTATGGCTACACCTTC. The encoded protein is CASSLGTASVYGYTF.

The chain joins TRBV11-3 to TRBJ2-7; 9 nucleotides agree with TRBD2. The CDR3 covers 15 residues. Germline V lookup: CDR1 SGHNT, CDR2 YENEEA. V lost 0 bases to trimming and J lost 3 bases; unmatched junction nucleotides: 3. This CDR3 is CASSLEGTSNYEQYF. The DNA for the CDR3 is TGTGCCAGCAGCTTAGAAGGGACTAGCAACTACGAGCAGTACTTC.

The chain has TRBV7-8 and TRBJ2-3; 9 bases map to TRBD1. This CDR3 region has 18 residues. The V gene's germline CDR1 is SGHVS and CDR2 FQNEAQ. The J segment lost 6 bases and the V segment lost 1 base, leaving 14 bases of the junction unmatched. The CDR3 nucleotides read TGTGCCAGCAGCTTAGGAGGGTGGGGGACAGGGAACGGGGATACGCAGTATTTT. It specifies CASSLGGWGTGNGDTQYF.

J is TRBJ2-2 and V is TRBV11-2; D may be TRBD2 (5 bases). Germline V gives CDR1 SGHAT, CDR2 FQNNGV. The CDR3 contains 15 residues. The V end was cut by 3 bases, the J end by 5 bases, with 13 bases between. CDR3 sequence (DNA): TGTGCCAGCAGCTTTAGAGGGTGGGATACCGGGGAGCTGTTTTTT. This translates into CASSFRGWDTGELFF.

J is TRBJ1-4 and V is TRBV5-5, with 8 bases identical to TRBD1. Per germline, CDR1 SGHKS and CDR2 YYEKEE (reference sequence). V was pared by 4 bases and J by 4 bases, with 6 bases of the junction left unmatched. This CDR3 is built from 15 residues. The CDR3 is CASSHGTGYNEKLFF. In DNA form, the CDR3 reads TGTGCCAGCAGCCATGGGACAGGCTATAATGAAAAACTGTTTTTT. Filled out from reference TRBV5-5 and TRBJ1-4, the complete variable domain reads DAGVTQSPTHLIKTRGQQVTLRCSPISGHKSVSWYQQVLGQGPQFIFQYYEKEERGRGNFPDRFSARQFPNYSSELNVNALLLGDSALYLCASSHGTGYNEKLFFGSGTQLSVL.

The chain is built from TRBV2 and TRBJ2-3; 10 bases are a match to TRBD2. The CDR3 sequence is 16 residues long. CDR1 and CDR2 (germline): SNHLY, FYNNEI. The V gene end was trimmed by 3 bases and the J gene end by 2 bases; junction bases not matched to a gene: 5. CDR3 DNA sequence: TGTGCCAGCAGTGATCCTAGCGGGAGAGACACAGATACGCAGTATTTT. This codes for CASSDPSGRDTDTQYF.

The V and J genes are TRBV7-9 and TRBJ1-2; 8 bases fit TRBD1. The V and J ends lost 6 bases and 4 bases, in that order; junction bases with no gene match: 4. CDR3 length: 13 residues. Per the germline V gene, CDR1 is SEHNR and CDR2 is FQNEAQ (reference sequence). The chain's CDR3 is CASRGTGLYGYTF. The CDR3, as DNA: TGTGCCAGCAGGGGGACAGGCCTCTATGGCTACACCTTC. Full variable domain (rest looked up from reference TRBV7-9 and TRBJ1-2): DTGVSQNPRHKITKRGQNVTFRCDPISEHNRLYWYRQTLGQGPEFLTYFQNEAQLEKSRLLSDRFSAERPKGSFSTLEIQRTEQGDSAMYLCASRGTGLYGYTFGSGTRLTVV.